Listed below are T cell receptor beta chains from one sample, sequenced in a study of shared clonotypes between healthy human individuals. Using immunoSEQ multiplex PCR, the repertoire was profiled, and TCRdb retains in-frame clones only, with some absent. The table shows millions of clones, with about 92% occurring only once. Sample: naive CD4+ T cells sorted from blood. The receptors were sampled from a man aged 18-30 years in good health. CDR3s include the opening cysteine and the closing phenylalanine or tryptophan. A D gene is named only where the DNA matches it firmly. Rows give clone size only sometimes, using once, few, many, or a class for an expanded clone.

size,V,D,J,DNA,CDR3
-,TRBV6-5,-,TRBJ2-7,TGTGCCAGCAGTTACACCTTGGACAGAGACTACGAGCAGTACTTC,CASSYTLDRDYEQYF
-,TRBV7-2,-,TRBJ1-2,TGTGCCAGCAGCTTAGAAGGGACAAACGCTGGCTACACCTTC,CASSLEGTNAGYTF
-,TRBV6-1,-,TRBJ1-5,TGTGCCAGCAGTGAAGTGGGGTATAGCAATCAGCCCCAGCATTTT,CASSEVGYSNQPQHF
-,TRBV7-2,-,TRBJ1-2,TGTGCCAGCAGCTTAGGGGACGGGCCGGCTAACTATGGCTACACCTTC,CASSLGDGPANYGYTF
-,TRBV18,-,TRBJ1-1,TGTGCCAGCTCACCCAAAACAGTTGAAGCTTTCTTT,CASSPKTVEAFF
once,TRBV18,-,TRBJ1-2,TGTGCCAGCTCACCGGCAGAGAGTTATGGATACACCTTC,CASSPAESYGYTF
-,TRBV9,TRBD1,TRBJ1-2,TGTGCCAGCAGCGTGGACAGGGTTGGTTATGGCTACACCTTC,CASSVDRVGYGYTF
-,TRBV4-1,-,TRBJ2-5,TGCGCCAGCAGCCAAGATGAGACCAGGGGAGTTAGAGAGACCCAGTACTTC,CASSQDETRGVRETQYF
-,TRBV5-1,TRBD2,TRBJ2-3,TGCGCCAGCAGCTTGGGTAGCGGGAGGTACACAGATACGCAGTATTTT,CASSLGSGRYTDTQYF
-,TRBV30,-,TRBJ2-3,TGTGCCTGGAGTCCTAACACAGATACGCAGTATTTT,CAWSPNTDTQYF
once,TRBV11-2,-,TRBJ1-3,TGTGCCAGCAGCTGGCTGGGGTCTCCTGGAAACACCATATATTTT,CASSWLGSPGNTIYF